Below are 32 T cell receptor beta chains sequenced from a single sample in a study of CD8 T cells in ankylosing spondylitis. A single record per CDR3 protein comes from TCRdb applying MiXCR to the 5' RACE reads. The sample yields under 170,000 distinct CDR3 sequences, around 45% seen once. The sequencing input was synovial fluid, either unsorted or a sorted T cell fraction (not recorded which). The receptor set was obtained from a male donor with ankylosing spondylitis.

This chain connects TRBV29-1 to TRBJ2-1; the D is unclear. CDR3 size: 14 residues. Germline CDR1 and CDR2: SQVTM and ANQGSEA. Trimming cost V 1 base and J 0 bases, with 7 bases left between them. CDR3 DNA sequence: TGCAGCGTTGAAGGACACCGCTCCTACAATGAGCAGTTCTTC. Translated: CSVEGHRSYNEQFF.

This chain joins TRBV29-1 and TRBJ2-7; 12 bases fit TRBD1. V dropped 5 bases and J dropped 4; count of bases not matched to a gene: 9. The CDR3 is 15 residues long. The germline V gene encodes CDR1 SQVTM and CDR2 ANQGSEA. CDR3 region: CSVRDPGQGAYEQYF. The CDR3, as DNA: TGCAGCGTTAGGGACCCGGGACAGGGGGCTTACGAGCAGTACTTC.

In its sample, this clonotype was seen a few times. The chain carries TRBV20-1 and TRBJ2-7, with TRBD1 matching 10 bases. J gave up 5 bases and V 1 base, and 2 bases lay outside the gene matches. Germline V gene lookup returns CDR1 DFQATT and CDR2 SNEGSKA (reference sequence). CDR3 length equals 13 residues. The CDR3 DNA is TGCAGTGCTAGAGGCGGGACAGGGGACGAGCAGTACTTC. Amino acids: CSARGGTGDEQYF.

V gene TRBV10-3 combines with J gene TRBJ1-2; tentatively, D is TRBD1 (5 bases). Germline V CDR1 and CDR2: ENHRY, SYGVKD. Trimming pared 6 bases from V and 6 bases from J, leaving 11 bases between. The CDR3 covers 12 residues. CDR3 coding DNA: TGTGCCATCAGGGGACTCCGGCATGGCTACACCTTC. This encodes CAIRGLRHGYTF.

The rearrangement uses TRBV2 and TRBJ1-5; possibly TRBD1 for D (6 bases). Germline CDR1 reads SNHLY; CDR2 reads FYNNEI. The CDR3 sequence is 14 residues long. Trimming shortened V by 6 bases and J by 3 bases, and 12 bases separated the two germline ends. In DNA form, the CDR3 reads TGTGCCAGCAGCCCCAGGGGAGACAATCAGCCCCAGCATTTT. The encoded protein is CASSPRGDNQPQHF. Together with reference TRBV2 and TRBJ1-5, the CDR3 gives the full variable domain: EPEVTQTPSHQVTQMGQEVILRCVPISNHLYFYWYRQILGQKVEFLVSFYNNEISEKSEIFDDQFSVERPDGSNFTLKIRSTKLEDSAMYFCASSPRGDNQPQHFGDGTRLSIL.

The chain links TRBV9 to TRBJ2-7, with D maybe TRBD1 (5 bases). Germline V gene lookup returns CDR1 SGDLS and CDR2 YYNGEE. V lost 3 bases and J lost 3, with 13 bases in between. The CDR3 runs 14 residues. CDR3 nucleotides: TGTGCCAGCAGCGCCGGACACAGTTACTACGAGCAGTACTTC. It yields the protein CASSAGHSYYEQYF.

CDR3 nucleotides: TGTGCCAGCAGCCAAGATGCAGGTACCAGTTCACCCCTCCACTTT. Translated, it gives CASSQDAGTSSPLHF. The V and J genes are TRBV4-2 and TRBJ1-6; D is unresolved. The CDR3 runs 15 residues. CDR1 is LGHNA and CDR2 is YNFKEQ in the germline V gene. Trimming removed 0 bases at V and 9 bases at J, with 12 bases between.

The chain joins TRBV4-1 to TRBJ2-7; no firm D call. Trimming cost V 1 base and J 3 bases, with 13 bases left between them. The germline CDR1 and CDR2 sequences are MGHRA and YSYEKL. The CDR3 is made up of 15 amino acids. The CDR3 reads CASSQGIQNSYEQYF. The CDR3, as DNA: TGCGCCAGCAGCCAAGGGATACAAAACAGCTACGAGCAGTACTTC.

The rearrangement links TRBV20-1 to TRBJ2-7, with 7 positions matching TRBD2. Per germline, CDR1 DFQATT and CDR2 SNEGSKA (reference sequence). V dropped 7 bases and J dropped 2; count of bases not matched to a gene: 11. The CDR3 loop spans 14 amino acids. CDR3: CSGAAGVLPYEQYF. Written as DNA, the CDR3 is TGCAGTGGGGCGGCGGGGGTACTTCCCTACGAGCAGTACTTC.

The rearrangement uses TRBV7-9 and TRBJ2-1, with no clear D. The V end was cut by 3 bases, the J end by 4 bases, with 7 bases between. The germline CDR1 and CDR2 sequences are SEHNR and FQNEAQ (reference sequence). CDR3 size: 13 residues. The CDR3: CASSFEDYNEQFF. CDR3 DNA sequence: TGTGCCAGCAGCTTCGAGGATTACAATGAGCAGTTCTTC.

In DNA form, the CDR3 reads TGTGCCAGCTCACCAGACCCCGGGACTAGCGGCTACAATGAGCAGTTCTTC. Translating gives CASSPDPGTSGYNEQFF. The chain links TRBV18 to TRBJ2-1; 11 nucleotides agree with TRBD2. Germline CDR1 reads KGHSH; CDR2 reads LQKENI. CDR3 length equals 17 residues. V dropped 2 bases and J dropped 3; count of bases not matched to a gene: 6.

V and J are TRBV7-9 and TRBJ1-6; 8 nucleotides agree with TRBD1. Germline assignment: CDR1 SEHNR and CDR2 FQNEAQ (reference sequence). CDR3 length equals 14 residues. With 5 bases clipped from V and 7 bases from J, the junction kept 4 bases outside the gene matches. In DNA form, the CDR3 reads TGTGCCAGCAGCATAGGACAGGGAAATTCACCCCTCCACTTT. It encodes CASSIGQGNSPLHF.

DNA of the CDR3: TGTGCCAGCAGCTTAGGGTGGAGGGGTGAAGCTTTCTTT. It codes for CASSLGWRGEAFF. V is TRBV11-2 and J is TRBJ1-1, with TRBD1 as a possible D gene (5 bases). The CDR3 extends over 13 amino acids. Germline values: CDR1 SGHAT, CDR2 FQNNGV. Between the trimmed V and J ends, which lost 1 base and 7 bases, there was a span of 10 bases.

The rearrangement links TRBV27 to TRBJ2-7, with 7 nucleotides matching TRBD1. Germline loops: CDR1 MNHEY, CDR2 SMNVEV (reference sequence). Unmatched junction bases numbered 7, after V lost 2 bases and J lost 3 bases. This CDR3 has 15 residues. Written as DNA, the CDR3 is TGTGCCAGCAGTTTAACTCGGACAGGCAACTACGAGCAGTACTTC. Protein: CASSLTRTGNYEQYF.

This clonotype has more than one count but fewer than ten. The chain joins TRBV5-1 to TRBJ2-5, with 7 nucleotides matching TRBD1. Germline CDR1 is SGHRS and CDR2 is YFSETQ. The CDR3 has 15 residues. Trimming cost V 1 base and J 1 base; bases outside gene matches: 4. The CDR3, as DNA: TGCGCCAGCAGCTTGAGGGGACAGCTCCAAGAGACCCAGTACTTC. Translated: CASSLRGQLQETQYF.

The chain has TRBV7-6 and TRBJ2-1, with 10 bases that match TRBD1. Germline V lookup: CDR1 SGHVS, CDR2 FNYEAQ. The J segment lost 3 bases and the V segment lost 3 bases, leaving 2 bases of the junction unmatched. The CDR3 loop spans 15 amino acids. CDR3 bases: TGTGCCAGCAGCTTGACAGGGGGCATCTACAATGAGCAGTTCTTC. The encoded protein is CASSLTGGIYNEQFF.

This clonotype is a singleton in its sample. This rearrangement joins TRBV11-2 to TRBJ2-1, with D perhaps TRBD2 (5 bases). This CDR3 contains 19 residues. V was shortened by 2 bases and J by 0 bases, with 20 bases between the two germline ends. From germline, CDR1 is SGHAT and CDR2 FQNNGV. CDR3: CASSLRPDCPACSYNEQFF. In DNA, the CDR3 is TGTGCCAGCAGCTTACGTCCGGACTGCCCTGCCTGCTCCTACAATGAGCAGTTCTTC.

The rearrangement joins TRBV7-9 to TRBJ2-1; TRBD2 agrees at 11 bases. V was clipped by 6 bases and J by 0 bases; unmatched bases: 7. This CDR3 has 17 residues. Germline V gene lookup returns CDR1 SEHNR and CDR2 FQNEAQ (reference sequence). CDR3 DNA: TGTGCCAGCAGACTACCCCTAGCGGGAGGCTCCTACAATGAGCAGTTCTTC. This sequence encodes CASRLPLAGGSYNEQFF.

This clonotype was counted between two and nine times. V is TRBV29-1 and J is TRBJ2-7; possible D gene TRBD2, 6 bases. V lost 6 bases and J lost 1, with 19 bases in between. The CDR3 length is 15 residues. Germline CDR1 is SQVTM and CDR2 is ANQGSEA. The CDR3 sequence: CSVTGIGGDSYEQYF. CDR3 DNA sequence: TGCAGCGTCACTGGAATAGGAGGGGATTCCTACGAGCAGTACTTC.

This chain joins TRBV20-1 and TRBJ2-7, with TRBD2 matching 8 bases. The CDR3 runs 13 residues. The germline gives CDR1 DFQATT, CDR2 SNEGSKA (reference sequence). V lost 6 bases to trimming and J lost 4 bases; unmatched junction nucleotides: 8. CDR3 amino acids: CSADSGIGYEQYF. Written as DNA, the CDR3 is TGCAGTGCCGATAGCGGGATTGGGTACGAGCAGTACTTC.

Ten or more counts support this clonotype. The chain joins TRBV6-5 to TRBJ1-1, with TRBD1 matching over 8 bases. The CDR3 contains 13 residues. Germline V gene sequence: CDR1 MNHEY, CDR2 SVGAGI. V was clipped by 2 bases and J by 4 bases; unmatched bases: 0. In DNA, the CDR3 is TGTGCCAGCAGTTACGACAGGGGCACTGAAGCTTTCTTT. Encoded protein: CASSYDRGTEAFF.

This clonotype appeared a few times. CDR3 nucleotides: TGTGCCAGCAGTGATTCGAGCTCCTACGAGCAGTACTTC. Translated: CASSDSSSYEQYF. V usage is TRBV25-1 and J usage is TRBJ2-7; no clear D. The CDR3 spans 13 residues. V lost 3 bases to trimming and J lost 0 bases, with 6 bases between them. From germline, CDR1 is MGHDK and CDR2 SYGVNS.

The DNA of the CDR3 is TGTGCCAGCAGTGAATGGGTAGGGGCCGGACAAGATACGCAGTATTTT. Residues: CASSEWVGAGQDTQYF. V and J are TRBV6-1 and TRBJ2-3, with D possibly being TRBD1 (5 bases). This CDR3 region has 16 residues. Germline CDR1 MNHNS, CDR2 SASEGT. V was clipped by 2 bases and J by 5 bases, with 17 bases between them.

The chain links TRBV5-1 to TRBJ2-3; possible D gene TRBD2, 8 bases. CDR3 length: 15 residues. V shed 4 bases and J shed 7 bases, with 19 bases lying between them. The germline gives CDR1 SGHRS, CDR2 YFSETQ. In nucleotides, the CDR3 is TGCGCCAGCAGCCGGGGGGGGACAGCCCGTTATACGCAGTATTTT. Protein: CASSRGGTARYTQYF.

This clonotype was found a few times. The chain recombines TRBV9 with TRBJ1-2, with D perhaps TRBD1 (5 bases). The CDR3 extends over 13 amino acids. Germline CDR1 is SGDLS and CDR2 is YYNGEE. The V end lost 0 bases, the J end lost 7 bases, and 10 bases lay between the germline ends. The CDR3 here is CASSVDRDSGYTF. In DNA, the CDR3 is TGTGCCAGCAGCGTAGATAGGGACTCTGGCTACACCTTC.

The chain links TRBV12-3 or TRBV12-4 to TRBJ2-7; weak D call: TRBD1 (5 bases). CDR3 length: 13 residues. V shed 7 bases and J shed 4 bases, with 14 bases lying between them. CDR3 region: CASTNTDRYEQYF. CDR3 nucleotide sequence: TGTGCCAGCACCAACACAGACAGATACGAGCAGTACTTC.

The chain couples TRBV20-1 to TRBJ2-1, with a possible D match to TRBD1 (5 bases). Germline V gene sequence: CDR1 DFQATT, CDR2 SNEGSKA (reference sequence). The CDR3 is made up of 12 amino acids. The DNA of the CDR3 is TGCAGCGCCACCCCTAGGGGTATGGGGCAGTTCTTC. Protein product: CSATPRGMGQFF.

The CDR3 DNA sequence: TGTGCCAGCAGTCCCGGGACAGGGGAATGGGGACAAGATACGCAGTATTTT. It encodes CASSPGTGEWGQDTQYF. The chain combines TRBV27 with TRBJ2-3, with 10 positions matching TRBD1. The CDR3 contains 17 residues. Germline V gives CDR1 MNHEY, CDR2 SMNVEV (reference sequence). The J segment lost 5 bases and the V segment lost 5 bases, leaving 13 bases of the junction unmatched.

This clonotype was counted a few times. The CDR3 DNA follows: TGCAGCGTTGAAGATCTTATCCTAGCGGAGCAAGAGACCCAGTACTTC. Protein sequence: CSVEDLILAEQETQYF. The V gene is TRBV29-1, the J gene TRBJ2-5; 7 bases map to TRBD2. The CDR3 totals 16 residues. Germline CDR1 SQVTM, CDR2 ANQGSEA. With V trimmed by 0 bases and J by 2 bases, 9 bases remained unmatched.

The chain is built from TRBV3-1 and TRBJ2-1, with 9 bases aligning to TRBD2. The germline V gene has CDR1 LGHDT and CDR2 YNNKEL (reference sequence). V shed 7 bases and J 3 bases; nucleotides not matched to a gene: 7. The CDR3 is made up of 15 amino acids. CDR3 protein: CASTPGLASYNEQFF. Written as DNA, the CDR3 is TGTGCCAGCACCCCCGGACTAGCGAGCTACAATGAGCAGTTCTTC.

The rearrangement joins TRBV27 to TRBJ2-1; 10 bases are shared with TRBD2. Germline loops: CDR1 MNHEY, CDR2 SMNVEV (reference sequence). CDR3 length: 15 residues. V was pared by 4 bases and J by 2 bases, with 2 bases of the junction left unmatched. The CDR3 bases are TGTGCCAGCAGTTCACTAGCGGGACCCTACAATGAGCAGTTCTTC. As protein: CASSSLAGPYNEQFF.

The V gene is TRBV4-1, the J gene TRBJ2-1; the D call may be TRBD1 or TRBD2 (6 bases each). The V end was cut by 0 bases, the J end by 0 bases, with 15 bases between. In germline, CDR1 is MGHRA, CDR2 YSYEKL. The length of the CDR3 is 18 residues. The CDR3 sequence is CASSQDGGTFSSYNEQFF. The CDR3 DNA follows: TGCGCCAGCAGCCAAGATGGAGGGACATTCAGCTCCTACAATGAGCAGTTCTTC.